The 21 T cell receptor beta chains given below trace back to one sample, sequenced in a study of long-term antiretroviral therapy in people with HIV. The assay, immunoSEQ v3.0, was run at survey level. Using immunoSEQ multiplex PCR, the repertoire was profiled, and TCRdb retains in-frame clones only, with some absent. The sample has tens of thousands of clones; 87% are singletons. The sequencing used unsorted PBMCs, collected 2 years after starting antiretroviral therapy. The receptors originated from a man aged 50 to 59 with HIV.

The V and J genes are TRBV12-5 and TRBJ2-3; D unclear. V was pared by 0 bases and J by 0 bases, with 10 bases between. Germline CDR1 is LGHNT and CDR2 is FRNRAP. The CDR3 contains 16 residues. CDR3 nucleotides: TGTGCTAGTGGTTTGGTACTTGACGGTAGCACAGATACGCAGTATTTT. It specifies CASGLVLDGSTDTQYF.

This clone was counted once. J is TRBJ1-5 and V is TRBV9; the D gene is possibly TRBD1 (5 bases). V shed 4 bases and J shed 2 bases, with 19 bases lying between them. Germline V gene data show CDR1 as SGDLS and CDR2 as YYNGEE. This CDR3 contains 17 residues. The DNA for the CDR3 is TGTGCCAGCAGCCATACCGATTATGGGGCTGGCAATCAGCCCCAGCATTTT. Protein: CASSHTDYGAGNQPQHF.

CDR3 residues: CASSFTGGSTDTQYF. As DNA, the CDR3 is TGTGCCAGCAGCTTTACAGGCGGATCCACAGATACGCAGTATTTT. The chain employs TRBV7-3 and TRBJ2-3; D is perhaps TRBD1 (5 bases). CDR1 is SGHTA, CDR2 FQGTGA, per germline. V was trimmed by 3 bases and J by 2 bases, leaving 12 bases between them. The CDR3 runs to 15 residues.

The chain recombines TRBV2 with TRBJ1-3, with a possible D match to TRBD1 (6 bases). CDR3 size: 13 residues. The germline V gene has CDR1 SNHLY and CDR2 FYNNEI. Trimming stripped 5 bases from V and 4 bases from J, with 9 bases between. CDR3 nucleotide sequence: TGTGCCAGCAGTCCTGGACAGGGAAACACCATATATTTT. Its translation is CASSPGQGNTIYF.

V and J are TRBV11-2 and TRBJ1-4; maybe TRBD1 (5 bases). The CDR3 totals 14 residues. Trimming pared 5 bases from V and 8 bases from J, leaving 15 bases between. Germline CDR1 and CDR2: SGHAT and FQNNGV. CDR3 nucleotides: TGTGCCAGCAGCCCCGCGGGGCCCGGCGAAAAACTGTTTTTT. This sequence encodes CASSPAGPGEKLFF.

The chain joins TRBV9 to TRBJ2-3; 10 nucleotides align to TRBD1. V trimming: 3 bases; J trimming: 6 bases; junction bases outside the gene matches: 7. Germline values: CDR1 SGDLS, CDR2 YYNGEE. The CDR3 runs 15 residues. The DNA of the CDR3 is TGTGCCAGCAGCGCATCCGGGACAGGGGTGGATACGCAGTATTTT. This encodes CASSASGTGVDTQYF.

This sequence joins TRBV28 and TRBJ2-7, with D perhaps TRBD2 (5 bases). The V end lost 6 bases, the J end lost 4 bases, and 10 bases lay between the germline ends. The CDR3 has 12 residues. CDR1 and CDR2 (germline): MDHEN, SYDVKM. CDR3 amino acids: CASRTTKYEQYF. For the CDR3, the DNA is TGTGCCAGCAGGACTACGAAATACGAGCAGTACTTC. The variable domain in full, completed from reference TRBV28 and TRBJ2-7, reads DVKVTQSSRYLVKRTGEKVFLECVQDMDHENMFWYRQDPGLGLRLIYFSYDVKMKEKGDIPEGYSVSREKKERFSLILESASTNQTSMYLCASRTTKYEQYFGPGTRLTVT.

The chain has TRBV14 and TRBJ1-2, with D possibly matching TRBD1 (5 bases). CDR3 size: 14 residues. V lost 4 bases, J lost 8 bases, and 17 bases lay in between. Germline loops: CDR1 SGHDN, CDR2 FVKESK. Written as DNA, the CDR3 is TGTGCCAGCAGCCCCCCGGGGACCGCTCGAGGCTACACCTTC. Translating gives CASSPPGTARGYTF. The complete variable domain, with remaining parts taken from reference TRBV14 and TRBJ1-2, reads EAGVTQFPSHSVIEKGQTVTLRCDPISGHDNLYWYRRVMGKEIKFLLHFVKESKQDESGMPNNRFLAERTGGTYSTLKVQPAELEDSGVYFCASSPPGTARGYTFGSGTRLTVV.

The V call is TRBV4-3, the J call TRBJ1-2; D unclear. V lost 1 base to trimming and J lost 4 bases, with 13 bases between them. CDR1 is LGHNA and CDR2 is YSLEER in the germline V gene. The CDR3 runs 15 residues. CDR3 residues: CASSQVGSAAYGYTF. Here the CDR3 DNA reads TGCGCCAGCAGCCAAGTGGGGAGCGCCGCCTATGGCTACACCTTC.

The genes are TRBV5-4 and TRBJ2-7, with TRBD2 identical over 7 bases. There are 18 residues in the CDR3. V dropped 5 bases and J dropped 0; count of bases not matched to a gene: 17. Germline values: CDR1 SGHNT, CDR2 YYREEE (reference sequence). The CDR3 DNA reads TGTGCCAGCAGTGGATACGGGCTGGGGGGGACCTTCTCCTACGAGCAGTACTTC. Its translation is CASSGYGLGGTFSYEQYF. Full variable domain (remainder filled in from reference TRBV5-4 and TRBJ2-7): ETGVTQSPTHLIKTRGQQVTLRCSSQSGHNTVSWYQQALGQGPQFIFQYYREEENGRGNFPPRFSGLQFPNYSSELNVNALELDDSALYLCASSGYGLGGTFSYEQYFGPGTRLTVT.

This clone was seen once. The rearrangement uses TRBV9 and TRBJ1-3; maybe TRBD1 (5 bases). Germline values: CDR1 SGDLS, CDR2 YYNGEE. The ends were cut back, 0 bases at V and 2 bases at J, with 9 bases in the middle. The CDR3 is 15 amino acids. This CDR3 is CASSVGPGAGNTIYF. CDR3 in DNA: TGTGCCAGCAGCGTAGGCCCGGGGGCTGGAAACACCATATATTTT.

V usage is TRBV19 and J usage is TRBJ2-1; D uncertain. Trimming took off 8 bases at V and 5 bases at J, with 19 bases between the two ends. CDR1 and CDR2 from the germline V gene are LNHDA and SQIVND (reference sequence). This CDR3 is built from 15 residues. The CDR3 region has the DNA TGTGCCAGTCTTCCGAAGTCGGAGTCCCACAATGAGCAGTTCTTC. Translated, it gives CASLPKSESHNEQFF. Based on the CDR3 plus reference TRBV19 and TRBJ2-1, the full variable domain is DGGITQSPKYLFRKEGQNVTLSCEQNLNHDAMYWYRQDPGQGLRLIYYSQIVNDFQKGDIAEGYSVSREKKESFPLTVTSAQKNPTAFYLCASLPKSESHNEQFFGPGTRLTVL.

This clone was seen a single time. The J gene is TRBJ2-7, the V gene TRBV19; D is possibly TRBD2 (5 bases). The V gene lost 0 bases and the J gene lost 2 bases, with 8 bases spanning the gap. This CDR3 comprises 14 residues. Germline values: CDR1 LNHDA, CDR2 SQIVND (reference sequence). The CDR3 DNA reads as TGTGCCAGTAGTATAGACGGGAATGCCTACGAGCAGTACTTC. Its protein is CASSIDGNAYEQYF.

V gene TRBV18 combines with J gene TRBJ1-1, with a possible D match to TRBD1 (5 bases). Germline V gene lookup returns CDR1 KGHSH and CDR2 LQKENI. The CDR3 sequence is 14 residues long. Between the trimmed V and J ends, which lost 3 bases and 0 bases, there was a span of 8 bases. For the CDR3, the DNA is TGTGCCAGCTCACCCACGGGACTGAACACTGAAGCTTTCTTT. It yields the protein CASSPTGLNTEAFF.

The chain uses TRBV13 and TRBJ1-3; no clear D. Trimming pared 2 bases from V and 2 bases from J, leaving 7 bases between. The CDR3 sequence is 14 residues long. Per germline, CDR1 PRHDT and CDR2 FYEKMQ (reference sequence). The DNA of the CDR3 is TGTGCCAGCAGCTTAAGGCCCCCTGGAAACACCATATATTTT. Translating gives CASSLRPPGNTIYF.

The gene calls are TRBV7-3 and TRBJ1-1, with a weak D call TRBD1 (6 bases). From germline, CDR1 is SGHTA and CDR2 FQGTGA. This CDR3 has 18 residues. The ends were cut back, 0 bases at V and 1 base at J, with 18 bases in the middle. CDR3 in DNA: TGTGCCAGCAGCTTAACGGGGGGACACCCGAATACGAACACTGAAGCTTTCTTT. Protein product: CASSLTGGHPNTNTEAFF. Drawing the rest from reference TRBV7-3 and TRBJ1-1, the complete variable domain is GAGVSQTPSNKVTEKGKYVELRCDPISGHTALYWYRQSLGQGPEFLIYFQGTGAADDSGLPNDRFFAVRPEGSVSTLKIQRTERGDSAVYLCASSLTGGHPNTNTEAFFGQGTRLTVV.

In this sample, this clone turned up a few times. The V and J genes are TRBV28 and TRBJ2-7, with D unclear. V was clipped by 3 bases and J by 1 base, with 7 bases between them. Per germline, CDR1 MDHEN and CDR2 SYDVKM. The CDR3 runs to 13 residues. The CDR3 reads CASSFGQSYEQYF. The CDR3 DNA follows: TGTGCCAGCAGTTTCGGCCAATCCTACGAGCAGTACTTC. Complete variable domain (other parts from reference TRBV28 and TRBJ2-7): DVKVTQSSRYLVKRTGEKVFLECVQDMDHENMFWYRQDPGLGLRLIYFSYDVKMKEKGDIPEGYSVSREKKERFSLILESASTNQTSMYLCASSFGQSYEQYFGPGTRLTVT.

J is TRBJ1-5 and V is TRBV28; tentatively, D is TRBD1 (5 bases). Germline assignment: CDR1 MDHEN and CDR2 SYDVKM. The V gene lost 3 bases and the J gene lost 7 bases, with 16 bases spanning the gap. The CDR3 consists of 15 residues. The CDR3 DNA reads TGTGCCAGCAGTTTCCCCGGGGACGCAGAACAGCCCCAGCATTTT. Translation: CASSFPGDAEQPQHF.

The chain links TRBV11-2 to TRBJ2-1; 7 bases map to TRBD2. V lost 4 bases and J lost 2; bases outside the gene matches: 2. Germline-derived CDR1 and CDR2 are SGHAT and FQNNGV. The CDR3 is made up of 14 amino acids. As DNA, the CDR3 is TGTGCCAGCAGCTGGGGAGGGGCCTACAATGAGCAGTTCTTC. Its protein is CASSWGGAYNEQFF.

This clone was picked up a small number of times. The rearrangement joins TRBV19 to TRBJ1-2; a weak D match, TRBD1 (6 bases). This CDR3 contains 14 residues. V was cut by 7 bases and J by 7 bases, with 19 bases left in between. The V gene's germline CDR1 is LNHDA and CDR2 SQIVND (reference sequence). The CDR3 reads CASTPHRESGGYTF. The CDR3 DNA sequence: TGTGCCAGTACCCCGCACAGGGAATCGGGTGGCTACACCTTC.

This clone has just one count. The chain combines TRBV6-5 with TRBJ1-2; 8 bases map to TRBD1. CDR1 MNHEY and CDR2 SVGAGI come from the germline V gene. CDR3 length: 13 residues. With 8 bases clipped from V and 2 bases from J, the junction kept 4 bases outside the gene matches. CDR3 sequence (DNA): TGTGCCAGCGCAGGGGGCCTAAACTATGGCTACACCTTC. Amino acid sequence: CASAGGLNYGYTF.